The 14 T cell receptor beta chains below come from one sample, sequenced in a study of Tregs in tolerant kidney transplant recipients. Assay: immunoSEQ multiplex PCR; the TCRdb copy retains only in-frame clones and omits some. Of some 100,000 clones in the sample, around 94% were seen once. What was sequenced was CD4+ T cells from blood. The receptors were gathered from a human donor in good health.

The genes are TRBV29-1 and TRBJ2-7; 8 bases align to TRBD1. J gave up 1 base and V 5 bases, and 7 bases lay outside the gene matches. The CDR3 extends over 14 amino acids. Germline V CDR1 and CDR2: SQVTM, ANQGSEA. CDR3 sequence: CSVLQQGGSYEQYF. The DNA for the CDR3 is TGCAGCGTTTTACAACAGGGGGGTTCCTACGAGCAGTACTTC.

This chain joins TRBV30 and TRBJ1-5; TRBD1 aligns across 9 bases. There are 15 residues in the CDR3. Germline V CDR1 and CDR2: GTSNPN, SVGIG (reference sequence). The trim removed 2 bases at V and 2 bases at J, leaving 4 bases unmatched. The CDR3 coding sequence is TGTGCCTGGAGTATCCGGGACAGGGGCAATCAGCCCCAGCATTTT. Protein product: CAWSIRDRGNQPQHF.

The rearrangement joins TRBV2 to TRBJ2-1, with 7 bases fitting TRBD1. CDR3 length: 16 residues. V lost 5 bases to trimming and J lost 7 bases; unmatched junction nucleotides: 14. Germline CDR1 is SNHLY and CDR2 is FYNNEI. The CDR3 nucleotides read TGTGCCAGCAGTAGGGGGATAACAGGGGTTAATAATGAGCAGTTCTTC. Its protein is CASSRGITGVNNEQFF.

The table lists this clone with a count of one. The gene calls are TRBV10-3 and TRBJ1-1; 9 bases line up with TRBD1. Trimming removed 2 bases from V and 4 bases from J; junction bases left unmatched: 17. This CDR3 spans 19 amino acids. Germline CDR1 ENHRY, CDR2 SYGVKD. The CDR3 loop is CAISEPSTGGKGSATEAFF. The CDR3, as DNA: TGTGCCATCAGTGAGCCGTCGACAGGGGGGAAGGGATCAGCCACTGAAGCTTTCTTT.

V gene TRBV9 combines with J gene TRBJ1-3; D remains ambiguous. Trimming removed 3 bases at V and 0 bases at J, with 13 bases between. The CDR3 runs 16 residues. From germline, CDR1 is SGDLS and CDR2 YYNGEE. This CDR3 is CASSARVSSSGNTIYF. The CDR3 coding sequence is TGTGCCAGCAGCGCCAGAGTCTCCAGCTCTGGAAACACCATATATTTT.

A note on this clone: Other DNA sequences in the same sample also yield this CDR3. The chain links TRBV30 to TRBJ1-2; D is possibly TRBD1 (6 bases). The germline CDR1 and CDR2 sequences are GTSNPN and SVGIG (reference sequence). Deletions cut 0 bases from V and 5 bases from J, with 13 bases between. This CDR3 has 14 residues. CDR3 loop: CAWSVRRQGYGYTF. CDR3 coding DNA: TGTGCCTGGAGTGTACGTAGGCAGGGGTATGGCTACACCTTC.

This chain links TRBV6-5 with TRBJ2-1; D may be TRBD1 (5 bases). Trimming pared 2 bases from V and 7 bases from J, leaving 18 bases between. The CDR3 totals 16 residues. In germline, CDR1 is MNHEY, CDR2 SVGAGI. CDR3 region: CASSYDPDPGLNEQFF. The CDR3 DNA reads as TGTGCCAGCAGTTACGACCCTGACCCAGGGCTAAATGAGCAGTTCTTC.

This clone was counted a single time. This chain joins TRBV11-2 and TRBJ2-1, with 10 bases fitting TRBD1. Trimming cost V 6 bases and J 10 bases; bases outside gene matches: 6. The CDR3 extends over 13 amino acids. CDR1 and CDR2 from the germline V gene are SGHAT and FQNNGV. CDR3 bases: TGTGCCAGCAGTCCCCGACAGGGGGCAGAGCAGTTCTTC. It specifies CASSPRQGAEQFF.

V usage is TRBV5-1 and J usage is TRBJ2-3; 13 bases map to TRBD2. CDR3 length: 16 residues. Germline CDR1 is SGHRS and CDR2 is YFSETQ. J lost 3 bases, V lost 4 bases, and 5 bases had no gene match. The CDR3 is CASSGELAGGTDTQYF. CDR3 nucleotides: TGCGCCAGCAGCGGCGAACTAGCGGGGGGGACAGATACGCAGTATTTT.

V gene TRBV12-5 combines with J gene TRBJ1-1, with no clear D. This CDR3 is 20 amino acids long. CDR1 and CDR2 (germline): LGHNT, FRNRAP. V was trimmed by 0 bases and J by 1 base, leaving 24 bases between them. The CDR3 DNA reads TGTGCTAGTGGTTTGGTACCGGACGGCGGGTTCGTGTTGAGGAACACTGAAGCTTTCTTT. It encodes CASGLVPDGGFVLRNTEAFF.

This rearrangement joins TRBV9 to TRBJ1-4; D possibly corresponds to TRBD1 (5 bases). Germline V lookup: CDR1 SGDLS, CDR2 YYNGEE. The CDR3 contains 17 residues. Trimming removed 0 bases from V and 2 bases from J, with 14 bases in between. CDR3 amino acids: CASSVDGRGVTNEKLFF. CDR3 sequence (DNA): TGTGCCAGCAGCGTAGACGGTCGGGGGGTCACTAATGAAAAACTGTTTTTT.

V is TRBV5-8 and J is TRBJ2-5; 16 positions agree with TRBD2. The V gene end was trimmed by 4 bases and the J gene end by 1 base; junction bases not matched to a gene: 10. Germline assignment: CDR1 SGHTS and CDR2 YDEGEE. This CDR3 has 19 amino acids. The CDR3: CASSQFLGLAGGSQETQYF. CDR3 bases: TGTGCCAGCAGCCAATTTTTGGGACTAGCGGGGGGGAGCCAAGAGACCCAGTACTTC. Full variable domain (outside the CDR3, taken from reference TRBV5-8 and TRBJ2-5): EAGVTQSPTHLIKTRGQQATLRCSPISGHTSVYWYQQALGLGLQFLLWYDEGEERNRGNFPPRFSGRQFPNYSSELNVNALELEDSALYLCASSQFLGLAGGSQETQYFGPGTRLLVL.

J is TRBJ2-7 and V is TRBV13, with a weak D call TRBD1 (6 bases). Germline V CDR1 and CDR2: PRHDT, FYEKMQ (reference sequence). Trimming stripped 5 bases from V and 3 bases from J, with 11 bases between. CDR3 length equals 13 residues. CDR3 residues: CASSPPGVYEQYF. The DNA of the CDR3 is TGTGCCAGCAGCCCACCAGGGGTCTACGAGCAGTACTTC.

This clone was detected only once. The V and J genes are TRBV19 and TRBJ1-1; D might be TRBD1 (5 bases). The CDR3 sequence is 14 residues long. The V and J ends lost 10 bases and 5 bases respectively, with 20 bases between them. CDR1 LNHDA and CDR2 SQIVND come from the germline V gene (reference sequence). CDR3: CATTRGPGRTEAFF. In DNA, the CDR3 is TGTGCCACCACCCGGGGACCCGGGCGTACTGAAGCTTTCTTT.